This T cell receptor beta chain was retrieved from a study of blood T cell repertoires in COVID-19. The CDR3 totals 14 residues. V lost 6 bases to trimming and J lost 10 bases; unmatched junction nucleotides: 9. The germline V gene encodes CDR1 SNHLY and CDR2 FYNNEI. This clone was seen a handful of times. Using immunoSEQ multiplex PCR, the repertoire was profiled, and TCRdb retains in-frame clones only, with some absent. The sample lists 300,000 or so clones, around 86% occurring once. This clonotype was sampled from a woman aged 18-29 years who had recovered from COVID-19. The chain combines TRBV2 with TRBJ2-1, with 10 bases that match TRBD2. The sequenced sample was PBMCs or T cells enriched from blood (not recorded which). This CDR3 reads CASRQAGGHFEQFF. As DNA, the CDR3 is TGTGCCAGCAGACAAGCGGGGGGGCATTTCGAGCAGTTCTTC.